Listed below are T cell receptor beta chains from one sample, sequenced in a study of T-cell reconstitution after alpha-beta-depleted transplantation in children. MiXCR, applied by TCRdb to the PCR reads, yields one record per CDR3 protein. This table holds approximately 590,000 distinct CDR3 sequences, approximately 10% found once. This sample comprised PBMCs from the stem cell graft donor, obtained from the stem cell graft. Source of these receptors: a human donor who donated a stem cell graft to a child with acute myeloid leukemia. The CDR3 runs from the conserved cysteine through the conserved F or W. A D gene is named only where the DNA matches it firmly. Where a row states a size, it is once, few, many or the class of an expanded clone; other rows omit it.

CDR3: CASSLGIAGYNEQFF
DNA: TGCGCCAGCAGCTTAGGTATAGCGGGATACAATGAGCAGTTCTTC
J: TRBJ2-1
length: 15
size: few
D: TRBD2
V: TRBV5-1

CDR3: CASSIAGSTDTQYF
DNA: TGTGCCAGCAGCATAGCGGGTAGCACAGATACGCAGTATTTT
J: TRBJ2-3
length: 14
size: many
D: TRBD2
V: TRBV7-2

CDR3: CATSDFASGSETQYF
DNA: TGTGCCACCAGTGATTTCGCTAGCGGGAGTGAGACCCAGTACTTC
J: TRBJ2-5
length: 15
size: NA
D: TRBD2
V: TRBV24-1

CDR3: CSAAQGRETQYF
DNA: TGCAGTGCTGCCCAGGGGCGCGAGACCCAGTACTTC
J: TRBJ2-5
length: 12
size: few
D: NA
V: TRBV20-1

CDR3: CSAPSGSTDTQYF
DNA: TGCAGTGCTCCTAGCGGGAGCACAGATACGCAGTATTTT
J: TRBJ2-3
length: 13
size: many
D: TRBD2
V: TRBV20-1

CDR3: CASSLGGHPTYNEQFF
DNA: TGTGCCAGCAGCTTAGGAGGACATCCCACCTACAATGAGCAGTTCTTC
J: TRBJ2-1
length: 16
size: many
D: NA
V: TRBV7-2

CDR3: CASNKDRDRGPEAFF
DNA: TGTGCCAGCAACAAAGACCGGGACAGGGGTCCTGAAGCTTTCTTT
J: TRBJ1-1
length: 15
size: many
D: TRBD1
V: TRBV12-3/TRBV12-4

CDR3: CASSLGPRGGKQNNEQFF
DNA: TGTGCCAGCAGTTTAGGCCCCAGGGGAGGGAAGCAGAACAATGAGCAGTTCTTC
J: TRBJ2-1
length: 18
size: NA
D: NA
V: TRBV27

CDR3: CASSPPLGRITDTQYF
DNA: TGTGCCAGCAGCCCGCCTCTCGGGAGGATTACAGATACGCAGTATTTT
J: TRBJ2-3
length: 16
size: many
D: TRBD2
V: TRBV7-9

CDR3: CASSSTGLSSYEQYF
DNA: TGTGCCAGCAGTTCGACAGGGCTGAGCTCCTACGAGCAGTACTTC
J: TRBJ2-7
length: 15
size: few
D: TRBD1
V: TRBV6-2/TRBV6-3

CDR3: CAWTERSAGNTIYF
DNA: TGTGCCTGGACCGAGCGGAGCGCGGGAAACACCATATATTTT
J: TRBJ1-3
length: 14
size: NA
D: NA
V: TRBV30

CDR3: CSARAAMGQETQYF
DNA: TGCAGTGCTAGAGCGGCCATGGGACAGGAGACCCAGTACTTC
J: TRBJ2-5
length: 14
size: NA
D: TRBD1
V: TRBV20-1

CDR3: CASSQDPLASGSSYEQYF
DNA: TGTGCCAGCAGCCAAGATCCGCTGGCTAGCGGGAGCTCCTACGAGCAGTACTTC
J: TRBJ2-7
length: 18
size: few
D: TRBD2
V: TRBV4-2

CDR3: CSARDRTSGGNEQFF
DNA: TGCAGTGCTAGAGACAGGACTAGCGGGGGCAATGAGCAGTTCTTC
J: TRBJ2-1
length: 15
size: NA
D: TRBD2
V: TRBV20-1

CDR3: CAISELGGEGSYEQYF
DNA: TGTGCCATCAGTGAGTTAGGCGGGGAGGGTTCCTACGAGCAGTACTTC
J: TRBJ2-7
length: 16
size: NA
D: TRBD2
V: TRBV10-3

CDR3: CASSLPSNSAGEQYF
DNA: TGTGCCAGCAGCTTACCAAGCAATAGTGCGGGCGAGCAGTACTTC
J: TRBJ2-7
length: 15
size: NA
D: NA
V: TRBV7-8

CDR3: CSVTGQGFSGANVLTF
DNA: TGCAGTGTTACGGGACAGGGGTTCTCTGGGGCCAACGTCCTGACTTTC
J: TRBJ2-6
length: 16
size: many
D: TRBD1
V: TRBV20-1

CDR3: CATSRGRAGEYEQYF
DNA: TGTGCCACCAGCAGAGGAAGGGCAGGGGAGTACGAGCAGTACTTC
J: TRBJ2-7
length: 15
size: many
D: NA
V: TRBV15

CDR3: CASSASGTSYNEQFF
DNA: TGTGCCAGCAGCGCTAGCGGGACCTCCTACAATGAGCAGTTCTTC
J: TRBJ2-1
length: 15
size: NA
D: TRBD2
V: TRBV9

CDR3: CASSLYTDQETQYF
DNA: TGTGCCAGCAGCCTCTACACAGACCAAGAGACCCAGTACTTC
J: TRBJ2-5
length: 14
size: NA
D: NA
V: TRBV11-1

CDR3: CASTERTYQETQYF
DNA: TGTGCCAGCACCGAGAGGACCTACCAAGAGACCCAGTACTTC
J: TRBJ2-5
length: 14
size: few
D: NA
V: TRBV28

CDR3: CASSLDPVSGNTIYF
DNA: TGCGCCAGCAGCTTGGATCCAGTCTCTGGAAACACCATATATTTT
J: TRBJ1-3
length: 15
size: many
D: NA
V: TRBV5-1